The 15 T cell receptor beta chains presented below share a single source sample, sequenced in a study of T cells in Graves' hyperthyroidism and ophthalmopathy. TCR beta CDR3 region amplification was performed from RNA transcripts. When the TCR CDR3 underwent first-round RT-PCR, the HTBI primer set was used. From the multiplex PCR reads, TCRdb called clonotypes with MiXCR, one entry per CDR3 protein. Here the sample spans 550,000 to 650,000 distinct CDR3 sequences, about 15% being singletons. The material sequenced was blood. Source of these receptors: a woman in her 40s with Graves' hyperthyroidism.

The CDR3 sequence is CASKTTQGAGYGYTF. In DNA, the CDR3 is TGTGCCAGCAAAACCACTCAGGGGGCGGGCTATGGCTACACCTTC. V is TRBV6-2 or TRBV6-3 and J is TRBJ1-2; 8 bases fit TRBD1. This CDR3 has 15 amino acids. CDR1 MNHEY and CDR2 SVGEGT come from the germline V gene. V lost 7 bases to trimming and J lost 4 bases; unmatched junction nucleotides: 11.

Ten or more counts support this clonotype. This chain joins TRBV28 and TRBJ2-7; a weak D match, TRBD2 (6 bases). The V gene lost 6 bases and the J gene lost 2 bases, with 11 bases spanning the gap. The CDR3 runs to 13 residues. CDR1 is MDHEN and CDR2 is SYDVKM in the germline V gene. CDR3 residues: CASREGSTYEQYF. CDR3 nucleotide sequence: TGTGCCAGCAGGGAGGGTTCAACCTACGAGCAGTACTTC.

The chain has TRBV14 and TRBJ2-7; 11 positions match TRBD2. V trimming: 3 bases; J trimming: 6 bases; junction bases outside the gene matches: 4. The CDR3 totals 14 residues. Germline V gene lookup returns CDR1 SGHDN and CDR2 FVKESK. The DNA for the CDR3 is TGTGCCAGCAGCCAGGGACTAGCGGACTGCGAGCAGTACTTC. Its translation is CASSQGLADCEQYF.

There are many counts of this clonotype. The chain links TRBV12-3 or TRBV12-4 to TRBJ1-2; D remains ambiguous. This CDR3 is 13 amino acids long. Trimming shortened V by 4 bases and J by 4 bases, and 10 bases separated the two germline ends. The CDR3 is CASSSQTIYGYTF. DNA of the CDR3: TGTGCCAGCAGTTCTCAGACTATCTATGGCTACACCTTC.

The chain employs TRBV28 and TRBJ2-1; D unresolved. Trimming stripped 1 base from V and 5 bases from J, with 9 bases between. The CDR3 sequence is 14 residues long. The germline V gene encodes CDR1 MDHEN and CDR2 SYDVKM. This CDR3 reads CASSLLGTDNEQFF. For the CDR3, the DNA is TGTGCCAGCAGTTTATTAGGCACCGACAATGAGCAGTTCTTC.

In this sample, this clonotype turned up many times. This chain connects TRBV18 to TRBJ2-7, with TRBD2 identical over 7 bases. The CDR3 loop spans 16 amino acids. V lost 4 bases and J lost 2; bases outside the gene matches: 11. CDR1 is KGHSH and CDR2 is LQKENI in the germline V gene. CDR3 coding DNA: TGTGCCAGCTCACAGACGAGCGGGATCAACCCCTACGAGCAGTACTTC. Its protein is CASSQTSGINPYEQYF.

This clonotype was counted only a few times. This chain connects TRBV29-1 to TRBJ2-3; D is unclear. Germline V lookup: CDR1 SQVTM, CDR2 ANQGSEA. V lost 2 bases to trimming and J lost 2 bases, with 8 bases between them. The CDR3 runs 13 residues. CDR3 coding DNA: TGCAGCGTTGAATTTGGGGACACAGATACGCAGTATTTT. Protein: CSVEFGDTDTQYF.

This clonotype was seen repeatedly, ten times or more. V and J are TRBV28 and TRBJ2-7; D unresolved. Trimming took 6 bases from V and 2 from J, leaving 17 bases between them. Germline V CDR1 and CDR2: MDHEN, SYDVKM. The CDR3 sequence is 15 residues long. The CDR3 sequence: CASSPTSVPPYEQYF. In nucleotides, the CDR3 is TGTGCCAGCAGCCCAACCTCAGTGCCCCCCTACGAGCAGTACTTC.

The chain uses TRBV6-2 or TRBV6-3 and TRBJ2-5; D gene uncertain. Germline CDR1 and CDR2: MNHEY and SVGEGT. The CDR3 is 13 residues long. V was trimmed by 5 bases and J by 5 bases, leaving 12 bases between them. As DNA, the CDR3 is TGTGCCAGCAGTGTGTCCGTCTGGGAGACCCAGTACTTC. This codes for CASSVSVWETQYF.

The J gene is TRBJ2-1, the V gene TRBV20-1, with no clear D. Germline CDR1 reads DFQATT; CDR2 reads SNEGSKA (reference sequence). The CDR3 sequence is 17 residues long. V gave up 0 bases and J gave up 0 bases, with 15 bases separating them. The chain's CDR3 is CSARDTLHQSSYNEQFF. CDR3 sequence (DNA): TGCAGTGCTAGAGATACGTTACACCAGAGCTCCTACAATGAGCAGTTCTTC.

This clonotype was seen a handful of times. One end of the junction is discordant with germline, which a read error may explain. This rearrangement joins TRBV7-2 to TRBJ2-7; 9 nucleotides agree with TRBD1. Germline loops: CDR1 SGHTA, CDR2 FQGNSA. The CDR3 runs to 18 residues. CDR3: CASTRRTGDPTAHHEQHF. Written as DNA, the CDR3 is TGTGCCAGCACGAGGAGGACAGGGGACCCAACGGCCCATCACGAGCAGCACTTC.

This clonotype was recorded at least ten times. The V and J genes are TRBV6-1 and TRBJ2-4, with D tentatively TRBD1 (5 bases). V lost 4 bases and J 0 bases, leaving 13 bases between the germline ends. The CDR3 covers 16 residues. Germline lookup yields CDR1 MNHNS and CDR2 SASEGT. CDR3 coding DNA: TGTGCCAGCAGTGTCTCTCCGACAGAAGCCAAAAACATTCAGTACTTC. This codes for CASSVSPTEAKNIQYF.

V is TRBV5-6 and J is TRBJ1-2, with 7 bases identical to TRBD1. Germline CDR1 SGHDT, CDR2 YYEEEE. Germline trimming cut 6 bases from V and 4 bases from J; bases unmatched to any gene: 15. The CDR3 extends over 16 amino acids. CDR3 in DNA: TGTGCCAGCACTCCGGGGGCCGGGACAGCCCCCTATGGCTACACCTTC. It codes for CASTPGAGTAPYGYTF.

In this sample, this clonotype turned up a few times. The chain recombines TRBV7-8 with TRBJ2-1; 10 bases match TRBD2. Germline CDR1 and CDR2: SGHVS and FQNEAQ. V lost 7 bases, J lost 4 bases, and 7 bases stayed unmatched. The CDR3 runs to 15 residues. CDR3 loop: CASIPSGGGYNEQFF. CDR3 in DNA: TGTGCCAGCATCCCAAGCGGGGGGGGGTACAATGAGCAGTTCTTC.

The chain uses TRBV20-1 and TRBJ2-1, with 11 bases identical to TRBD2. Trimming removed 0 bases from V and 3 bases from J; junction bases left unmatched: 4. Germline CDR1 DFQATT, CDR2 SNEGSKA (reference sequence). The CDR3 is 16 residues long. This chain's CDR3 is CSARDMTSGDYNEQFF. DNA of the CDR3: TGCAGTGCTAGAGATATGACTAGCGGGGACTACAATGAGCAGTTCTTC.